Sequencing of this T cell receptor (beta chain) was carried out in a study of metastatic and nonmetastatic thyroid tumors. Turning to the study itself: It was across blood and tumor or nodule tissue from malignant and benign thyroid patients that repertoires were compared.

The V gene end was trimmed by 5 bases and the J gene end by 0 bases; junction bases not matched to a gene: 3. CDR3 length: 15 residues. The germline CDR1 and CDR2 sequences are SGHTA and FQGTGA. As processed by the authors: Building a distant-metastasis classifier for papillary thyroid cancer drew on CDR3 differences across clinicopathological groups. TCRdb redid the clone calls on the PCR reads using MiXCR. It is TCRdb's table, rather than the study itself, that gives the V and J calls and clone size. This table holds about 20,000 clones, around 20% found once. General study points: Reports indicated that malignant thyroid tumors showed significantly higher TCR beta diversity than benign nodules did, in blood and tumor.

Patients had received no treatment of any kind before thyroid surgery. This clone is medium-sized in the sample. Its antigen is still unknown. This TCR came from a male donor with papillary thyroid cancer or a benign thyroid nodule (not recorded which). Some clones in this sample may be carry-over from other donors' samples. The gene calls are TRBV7-3 and TRBJ2-3, with 9 positions matching TRBD2. Sample: adjacent normal tissue. The CDR3: CASSRSGGSTDTQYF. The CDR3 region has the DNA TGTGCCAGCAGCCGTAGCGGGGGAAGCACAGATACGCAGTATTTT.